The 29 T cell receptor beta chains below come from one sample, sequenced in a study of blood T cell repertoires in COVID-19. Assay used: immunoSEQ multiplex PCR; TCRdb lists only in-frame clones, some missing. The data contain some 110,000 clones, under 90% of them singletons. Sequencing was carried out using peripheral blood. Every receptor here comes from a woman aged 60 to 75 with acute or convalescent COVID-19.

The V call is TRBV19, the J call TRBJ2-1; D gene unclear. CDR3 size: 12 residues. Germline CDR1 is LNHDA and CDR2 is SQIVND (reference sequence). The V end lost 4 bases, the J end lost 12 bases, and 13 bases lay between the germline ends. In nucleotides, the CDR3 is TGTGCCAGTAGTAGAGCTTCCTCCGTGCAGTTCTTC. This translates into CASSRASSVQFF.

This rearrangement joins TRBV9 to TRBJ2-1; 8 bases agree with TRBD2. The CDR3 covers 15 residues. Losses at the gene ends were 3 bases for V and 6 bases for J; bases not matched to a gene: 8. Germline values: CDR1 SGDLS, CDR2 YYNGEE. The CDR3 sequence: CASSEGGRGGNEQFF. The CDR3 DNA sequence: TGTGCCAGCAGCGAGGGTGGTCGGGGGGGCAATGAGCAGTTCTTC. The variable domain in full, completed from reference TRBV9 and TRBJ2-1, reads DSGVTQTPKHLITATGQRVTLRCSPRSGDLSVYWYQQSLDQGLQFLIQYYNGEERAKGNILERFSAQQFPDLHSELNLSSLELGDSALYFCASSEGGRGGNEQFFGPGTRLTVL.

V and J are TRBV6-6 and TRBJ1-6; D is perhaps TRBD1 (5 bases). CDR1 MNHNY and CDR2 SVGAGI come from the germline V gene (reference sequence). V was cut by 8 bases and J by 9 bases, with 20 bases left in between. CDR3 length: 15 residues. This CDR3 is CASELGRVSGSPLHF. The CDR3 bases are TGTGCCAGCGAGCTGGGGCGCGTCTCCGGTTCACCCCTCCACTTT.

The rearrangement uses TRBV5-1 and TRBJ2-1; D gene uncertain. Trimming pared 1 base from V and 9 bases from J, leaving 5 bases between. The CDR3 has 11 amino acids. Germline CDR1 SGHRS, CDR2 YFSETQ. The CDR3 nucleotides read TGCGCCAGCAGCTTGAACTCTGAGCAGTTCTTC. It specifies CASSLNSEQFF.

The chain employs TRBV7-2 and TRBJ2-7; no firm D call. The germline V and J ends were trimmed by 2 bases and 4 bases, with 9 bases remaining between them. Looked up from germline, CDR1 is SGHTA and CDR2 is FQGNSA. This CDR3 comprises 13 residues. Here the CDR3 DNA reads TGTGCCAGCAGCTTATCAGTAAATTACGAGCAGTACTTC. It is translated as CASSLSVNYEQYF.

This chain connects TRBV29-1 to TRBJ1-1, with no clear D. This CDR3 contains 13 residues. The germline V gene encodes CDR1 SQVTM and CDR2 ANQGSEA. The V and J ends lost 4 bases and 2 bases respectively, with 11 bases between them. The CDR3 nucleotides are TGCAGCGTTGCACAGCTCAGAAACACTGAAGCTTTCTTT. Translation: CSVAQLRNTEAFF.

The chain is built from TRBV6-5 and TRBJ2-5; the D gene is possibly TRBD1 (6 bases). CDR3 length equals 13 residues. Germline V gene data show CDR1 as MNHEY and CDR2 as SVGAGI. The V and J ends lost 5 bases and 4 bases respectively, with 11 bases between them. The CDR3: CASSRIGGETQYF. The CDR3 DNA sequence: TGTGCCAGCAGTAGGATAGGGGGAGAGACCCAGTACTTC.

As DNA, the CDR3 is TGTGCCACCAGCAGAGCGAACCCCAGGGGTGGCAATCAGCCCCAGCATTTT. Amino acid sequence: CATSRANPRGGNQPQHF. J is TRBJ1-5 and V is TRBV15; D possibly corresponds to TRBD1 (6 bases). The CDR3 spans 17 residues. Germline V gene data show CDR1 as LNHNV and CDR2 as YYDKDF (reference sequence). V gave up 1 base and J gave up 2 bases, with 15 bases separating them. The full variable domain, completed using reference TRBV15 and TRBJ1-5, is DAMVIQNPRYQVTQFGKPVTLSCSQTLNHNVMYWYQQKSSQAPKLLFHYYDKDFNNEADTPDNFQSRRPNTSFCFLDIRSPGLGDTAMYLCATSRANPRGGNQPQHFGDGTRLSIL.

The sample holds one count of this clone. The V call is TRBV5-1, the J call TRBJ2-1, with 9 positions matching TRBD2. Germline V CDR1 and CDR2: SGHRS, YFSETQ. This CDR3 has 17 amino acids. Trimming cost V 0 bases and J 1 base; bases outside gene matches: 5. CDR3 bases: TGCGCCAGCAGCTTGGAGATAGCGGGAGAATCCTACAATGAGCAGTTCTTC. This codes for CASSLEIAGESYNEQFF.

Only a few counts were recorded for this clone. A junction end diverges from the germline sequence, so it may reflect a read error. The chain links TRBV28 to TRBJ2-7, with 10 bases matching TRBD1. Germline V gene lookup returns CDR1 MDHEN and CDR2 SYDVKM. This CDR3 comprises 15 residues. CDR3 nucleotide sequence: TGTGCCAGCAGTTTATGGACAGGGGGCTCCAACGAGCAGTACTTC. Translated: CASSLWTGGSNEQYF.

The chain carries TRBV7-9 and TRBJ1-6; 8 bases are shared with TRBD1. Germline-derived CDR1 and CDR2 are SEHNR and FQNEAQ (reference sequence). This CDR3 region has 14 residues. The ends lost 4 bases at V and 7 bases at J; junction bases unmatched: 3. CDR3: CASSSQGGNSPLHF. Written as DNA, the CDR3 is TGTGCCAGCAGCTCACAGGGGGGAAATTCACCCCTCCACTTT. Drawing the rest from reference TRBV7-9 and TRBJ1-6, the complete variable domain is DTGVSQNPRHKITKRGQNVTFRCDPISEHNRLYWYRQTLGQGPEFLTYFQNEAQLEKSRLLSDRFSAERPKGSFSTLEIQRTEQGDSAMYLCASSSQGGNSPLHFGNGTRLTVT.

The chain combines TRBV7-2 with TRBJ1-5; D might be TRBD1 (6 bases). V dropped 2 bases and J dropped 4 bases, with 9 bases sitting between them. Per the germline V gene, CDR1 is SGHTA and CDR2 is FQGNSA. This CDR3 is 14 amino acids long. The CDR3 spells CASSLRQGNQPQHF. DNA for the CDR3: TGTGCCAGCAGCTTACGTCAGGGGAATCAGCCCCAGCATTTT.

V is TRBV5-4 and J is TRBJ2-1, with D maybe TRBD1 (5 bases). This CDR3 has 14 amino acids. Germline-derived CDR1 and CDR2 are SGHNT and YYREEE (reference sequence). V lost 3 bases to trimming and J lost 7 bases, with 14 bases between them. CDR3 region: CASSSLTDWNEQFF. The CDR3 DNA follows: TGTGCCAGCAGCTCGTTGACAGACTGGAATGAGCAGTTCTTC.

The chain carries TRBV2 and TRBJ1-5; 7 bases are shared with TRBD1. This CDR3 spans 18 amino acids. The germline V gene encodes CDR1 SNHLY and CDR2 FYNNEI. J lost 1 base, V lost 5 bases, and 14 bases had no gene match. The CDR3 coding sequence is TGTGCCAGCAGTAAAAGACAGGGCGGAATGGTAAGCAATCAGCCCCAGCATTTT. It yields the protein CASSKRQGGMVSNQPQHF.

This clone was seen ten or more times. In DNA form, the CDR3 reads TGTGCCAGCAGCTTGGCCTCGGGGTATGGCAATCAGCCCCAGCATTTT. Amino acids: CASSLASGYGNQPQHF. The chain uses TRBV5-6 and TRBJ1-5; D gene unclear. Per germline, CDR1 SGHDT and CDR2 YYEEEE. The CDR3 is 16 amino acids. Trimming removed 0 bases from V and 2 bases from J, with 12 bases in between.

This chain uses TRBV6-6 with TRBJ1-1, with D possibly being TRBD1 (5 bases). With 2 bases removed from V and 1 base from J, the gap between germline ends came to 11 bases. The CDR3 is made up of 15 amino acids. Per germline, CDR1 MNHNY and CDR2 SVGAGI (reference sequence). The CDR3: CASSYPGGKNTEAFF. CDR3 coding DNA: TGTGCCAGCAGTTACCCGGGGGGGAAGAACACTGAAGCTTTCTTT.

The V and J genes are TRBV5-1 and TRBJ1-1; possible D gene TRBD1, 6 bases. This CDR3 is 14 amino acids long. Germline V gene sequence: CDR1 SGHRS, CDR2 YFSETQ. V lost 4 bases to trimming and J lost 11 bases, with 21 bases between them. The CDR3 loop is CASSQGTPEVGAFF. In DNA, the CDR3 is TGCGCCAGCAGCCAAGGGACACCTGAAGTGGGGGCTTTCTTT.

This clone was seen more than once but under ten times. The J gene is TRBJ2-7, the V gene TRBV5-1; the D gene is possibly TRBD2 (6 bases). V shed 2 bases and J shed 0 bases, with 15 bases lying between them. This CDR3 has 16 amino acids. Germline V gene lookup returns CDR1 SGHRS and CDR2 YFSETQ. Here the CDR3 DNA reads TGCGCCAGCAGCTTTGGCTGGGGGGACTTCTCCTACGAGCAGTACTTC. Protein sequence: CASSFGWGDFSYEQYF.

The J gene is TRBJ1-2, the V gene TRBV19, with D perhaps TRBD1 (6 bases). The V end lost 7 bases, the J end lost 3 bases, and 18 bases lay between the germline ends. The length of the CDR3 is 15 residues. CDR1 LNHDA and CDR2 SQIVND come from the germline V gene (reference sequence). The CDR3 loop reads CASTPLGGADYGYTF. The DNA of the CDR3 is TGTGCCAGTACCCCCCTTGGGGGGGCTGACTATGGCTACACCTTC.

The chain links TRBV30 to TRBJ1-5; perhaps TRBD1 as D (5 bases). The V and J ends lost 1 base and 5 bases respectively, with 9 bases between them. This CDR3 is built from 13 residues. Per the germline V gene, CDR1 is GTSNPN and CDR2 is SVGIG (reference sequence). CDR3 sequence reads: CAWSEGADQPQHF. In DNA, the CDR3 is TGTGCCTGGAGTGAAGGGGCGGATCAGCCCCAGCATTTT.

The chain uses TRBV7-9 and TRBJ2-5, with D perhaps matching TRBD1 (6 bases). The germline V gene has CDR1 SEHNR and CDR2 FQNEAQ (reference sequence). V was cut by 6 bases and J by 3 bases, with 17 bases left in between. The CDR3 consists of 15 residues. The CDR3 region has the DNA TGTGCCAGCAGTCCGAGCCGGGACACTAAAGAGACCCAGTACTTC. This codes for CASSPSRDTKETQYF.

J is TRBJ2-3 and V is TRBV28; tentatively, D is TRBD2 (5 bases). Trimming pared 10 bases from V and 2 bases from J, leaving 13 bases between. This CDR3 has 13 residues. Per the germline V gene, CDR1 is MDHEN and CDR2 is SYDVKM. CDR3: CATARGITDTQYF. In nucleotides, the CDR3 is TGTGCCACCGCAAGAGGGATCACAGATACGCAGTATTTT.

J is TRBJ2-7 and V is TRBV6-5; no definite D call. Per the germline V gene, CDR1 is MNHEY and CDR2 is SVGAGI. The CDR3 spans 15 residues. The V end lost 5 bases, the J end lost 1 base, and 15 bases lay between the germline ends. The CDR3 DNA reads TGTGCCAGCAGTCCACTGGGCCTGAATTCCTACGAGCAGTACTTC. It is translated as CASSPLGLNSYEQYF.

The gene calls are TRBV18 and TRBJ1-2; 9 bases fit TRBD1. The length of the CDR3 is 16 residues. V dropped 4 bases and J dropped 4; count of bases not matched to a gene: 10. Germline V gene data show CDR1 as KGHSH and CDR2 as LQKENI. CDR3 sequence: CASSQEQLTGGYGYTF. DNA for the CDR3: TGTGCCAGCTCACAAGAACAACTGACAGGGGGCTATGGCTACACCTTC.

This chain joins TRBV11-3 and TRBJ2-2, with D possibly matching TRBD1 (6 bases). CDR3 length equals 16 residues. Looked up from germline, CDR1 is SGHNT and CDR2 is YENEEA. V lost 1 base and J 0 bases, leaving 9 bases between the germline ends. The CDR3 protein is CASSLAGESNTGELFF. CDR3 sequence (DNA): TGTGCCAGCAGCTTAGCAGGGGAATCGAACACCGGGGAGCTGTTTTTT.

The genes are TRBV28 and TRBJ2-7; D possibly corresponds to TRBD1 (5 bases). This CDR3 is 13 amino acids long. Looked up from germline, CDR1 is MDHEN and CDR2 is SYDVKM. Trimming removed 6 bases at V and 2 bases at J, with 11 bases between. CDR3 sequence reads: CASSPTATYEQYF. The DNA of the CDR3 is TGTGCCAGCAGCCCGACAGCTACCTACGAGCAGTACTTC.

The chain uses TRBV19 and TRBJ1-5; 8 nucleotides match TRBD1. The CDR3 spans 14 residues. Germline assignment: CDR1 LNHDA and CDR2 SQIVND (reference sequence). The V and J ends lost 4 bases and 6 bases, in that order; junction bases with no gene match: 5. CDR3 nucleotides: TGTGCCAGTAGTAGTGGACAGGGAGGTCAGCCCCAGCATTTT. It translates to CASSSGQGGQPQHF.

A single count supports this clone. V and J are TRBV7-8 and TRBJ2-2; D is ambiguous. The CDR3 spans 14 residues. Per the germline V gene, CDR1 is SGHVS and CDR2 is FQNEAQ. V was trimmed by 8 bases and J by 1 base, leaving 11 bases between them. The CDR3 bases are TGTGCCAGCTCTCGGCGGCAGAACACCGGGGAGCTGTTTTTT. Its protein is CASSRRQNTGELFF.

The V gene is TRBV7-2, the J gene TRBJ2-3, with 7 bases matching TRBD2. The V segment lost 7 bases and the J segment 6 bases; nucleotides outside the gene matches: 10. The CDR3 is 14 amino acids. Germline V gives CDR1 SGHTA, CDR2 FQGNSA. The CDR3 DNA reads TGTGCCAGCACGCGGGGGACCCAGGTGGATACGCAGTATTTT. It specifies CASTRGTQVDTQYF.